These 23 T cell receptor beta chains were all obtained from the same sample, sequenced in a study of cytomegalovirus exposure and HLA in healthy donors (dated by TCRdb to the late 2010s). Library preparation employed the immunoSEQ multiplex PCR assay. For the multiplex PCR, a mixture combining 60 forward primers for TCR Vbeta segments and 13 reverse primers for TCR Jbeta segments was used. Held by TCRdb, this immuneACCESS table contains in-frame sequences only and omits some clones. Under half of the omission traces to an unresolved V gene where checked; the cause of the rest is unknown. The sample records about 200,000 clones, around 80% of which are singletons. The ten largest clones represent 15% to 18% of the sample. The sequencing sample was made of PBMCs. These receptor sequences come from a middle-aged man in good health and CMV-seronegative.

The chain uses TRBV27 and TRBJ1-1; a possible D gene is TRBD1 (6 bases). The V end was cut by 5 bases, the J end by 2 bases, with 15 bases between. Germline-derived CDR1 and CDR2 are MNHEY and SMNVEV (reference sequence). This CDR3 is 15 amino acids long. CDR3: CASSLNRVGNTEAFF. CDR3 DNA: TGTGCCAGCAGTCTTAACAGGGTCGGAAACACTGAAGCTTTCTTT.

This clone has just a few counts. The CDR3 reads CASSKQRGQETQYF. CDR3 sequence (DNA): TGTGCCAGCAGCAAACAAAGGGGCCAAGAGACCCAGTACTTC. This chain connects TRBV9 to TRBJ2-5; D is perhaps TRBD1 (5 bases). The CDR3 runs 14 residues. The V and J ends lost 4 bases and 1 base respectively, with 11 bases between them. CDR1 is SGDLS, CDR2 YYNGEE, per germline. Together with reference TRBV9 and TRBJ2-5, the CDR3 gives the full variable domain: DSGVTQTPKHLITATGQRVTLRCSPRSGDLSVYWYQQSLDQGLQFLIQYYNGEERAKGNILERFSAQQFPDLHSELNLSSLELGDSALYFCASSKQRGQETQYFGPGTRLLVL.

V gene TRBV4-3 combines with J gene TRBJ2-3, with 8 nucleotides matching TRBD2. Germline V gene lookup returns CDR1 LGHNA and CDR2 YSLEER. The CDR3 is 19 residues long. Trimming cost V 0 bases and J 6 bases; bases outside gene matches: 17. CDR3 protein: CASSQDSPAGGTPGDTQYF. The CDR3 nucleotides are TGCGCCAGCAGCCAAGATTCCCCGGCGGGGGGCACCCCAGGGGATACGCAGTATTTT.

This clone was counted a single time. The CDR3 coding sequence is TGTGCCAGCTCACAGGGGAATACCCTTATAAATTCACCCCTCCACTTT. Translation gives CASSQGNTLINSPLHF. The chain carries TRBV18 and TRBJ1-6, with D possibly matching TRBD1 (5 bases). Germline CDR1 and CDR2: KGHSH and LQKENI. The CDR3 spans 16 residues. V lost 4 bases, J lost 7 bases, and 17 bases lay in between. Full variable domain (rest looked up from reference TRBV18 and TRBJ1-6): NAGVMQNPRHLVRRRGQEARLRCSPMKGHSHVYWYRQLPEEGLKFMVYLQKENIIDESGMPKERFSAEFPKEGPSILRIQQVVRGDSAAYFCASSQGNTLINSPLHFGNGTRLTVT.

Only a few counts were recorded for this clone. The rearrangement joins TRBV5-6 to TRBJ2-7, with D perhaps TRBD2 (5 bases). Germline-derived CDR1 and CDR2 are SGHDT and YYEEEE. The CDR3 is made up of 15 amino acids. Trimming left V 3 bases short and J 3 bases short, with 16 bases between. Here the CDR3 DNA reads TGTGCCAGCAGCTCGAGGACTCAGCTTAACTACGAGCAGTACTTC. Translation: CASSSRTQLNYEQYF.

The chain combines TRBV19 with TRBJ1-3, with 7 bases fitting TRBD1. The trim removed 6 bases at V and 4 bases at J, leaving 9 bases unmatched. The CDR3 extends over 15 amino acids. CDR1 LNHDA and CDR2 SQIVND come from the germline V gene (reference sequence). The CDR3 sequence is CASSLMGQTGNTIYF. CDR3 nucleotide sequence: TGTGCCAGTAGCCTAATGGGACAGACCGGAAACACCATATATTTT.

The chain recombines TRBV21-1 with TRBJ2-7; the DNA was not compared with TRBD2, the D call given in the table. TRBV21-1 is a pseudogene. CDR3 length: 13 amino acids. The CDR3 nucleotides are TGTGCCAGCAGCAAACTGGCGGGAGACGAGCAGTACTTC. The encoded protein is CASSKLAGDEQYF.

V is TRBV15 and J is TRBJ2-5, with 7 bases fitting TRBD2. CDR1 and CDR2 from the germline V gene are LNHNV and YYDKDF (reference sequence). The CDR3 runs to 15 residues. With V trimmed by 3 bases and J by 5 bases, 9 bases remained unmatched. CDR3 DNA sequence: TGTGCCACCAGCAGGACACGGCAGGGAGGGGAGACCCAGTACTTC. Its translation: CATSRTRQGGETQYF.

In the case of this clone: One end of the junction varies from germline; a read error may be responsible. This sequence joins TRBV7-9 and TRBJ1-5; D gene unclear. The CDR3 sequence is 14 residues long. From germline, CDR1 is SEHNR and CDR2 FQNEAQ (reference sequence). The CDR3: CSSREAGAGQPQHF. CDR3 DNA sequence: TGTTCCAGCAGAGAGGCGGGAGCGGGGCAGCCCCAGCATTTT.

The V gene is TRBV10-3, the J gene TRBJ2-1; a weak D match, TRBD1 (6 bases). The CDR3 has 16 amino acids. V shed 2 bases and J shed 2 bases, with 13 bases lying between them. CDR1 and CDR2 (germline): ENHRY, SYGVKD. The CDR3 reads CAISERAKGAYNEQFF. CDR3 sequence (DNA): TGTGCCATCAGTGAGAGGGCGAAGGGGGCCTACAATGAGCAGTTCTTC.

The chain has TRBV7-7 and TRBJ2-7; D not resolved. CDR1 is SSHAT, CDR2 FNYEAQ, per germline (reference sequence). The CDR3 consists of 13 residues. V lost 5 bases to trimming and J lost 3 bases, with 11 bases between them. This CDR3 reads CASSTSPGYEQYF. The CDR3, as DNA: TGTGCCAGCAGCACGTCTCCCGGCTACGAGCAGTACTTC.

The table lists this clone with a count of one. The J gene is TRBJ1-5, the V gene TRBV18; weak D call: TRBD1 (5 bases). Germline V gives CDR1 KGHSH, CDR2 LQKENI. V lost 6 bases and J lost 0, with 9 bases in between. The CDR3 has 14 amino acids. The chain's CDR3 is CASSSTDSNQPQHF. The CDR3 DNA reads TGTGCCAGCTCGTCGACAGATAGCAATCAGCCCCAGCATTTT.

The gene calls are TRBV7-9 and TRBJ2-7; 13 nucleotides match TRBD2. This CDR3 has 15 amino acids. With 5 bases clipped from V and 5 bases from J, the junction kept 6 bases outside the gene matches. Germline V lookup: CDR1 SEHNR, CDR2 FQNEAQ (reference sequence). The CDR3 protein is CASSVGTSGTDEQYF. Written as DNA, the CDR3 is TGTGCCAGCAGCGTAGGGACTAGCGGGACTGACGAGCAGTACTTC.

The J gene is TRBJ1-6, the V gene TRBV5-1; D may be TRBD1 (6 bases). The V gene's germline CDR1 is SGHRS and CDR2 YFSETQ. The CDR3 spans 20 residues. Trimming shortened V by 0 bases and J by 1 base, and 20 bases separated the two germline ends. The CDR3 protein is CASSLDRSGGGVSYNSPLHF. The CDR3 nucleotides are TGCGCCAGCAGCTTGGACAGATCGGGAGGGGGTGTGTCCTATAATTCACCCCTCCACTTT. The full variable domain, rest sourced from reference TRBV5-1 and TRBJ1-6, is KAGVTQTPRYLIKTRGQQVTLSCSPISGHRSVSWYQQTPGQGLQFLFEYFSETQRNKGNFPGRFSGRQFSNSRSEMNVSTLELGDSALYLCASSLDRSGGGVSYNSPLHFGNGTRLTVT.

The chain carries TRBV18 and TRBJ1-4, with D tentatively TRBD1 (6 bases). V lost 0 bases to trimming and J lost 7 bases, with 9 bases between them. The CDR3 is made up of 14 amino acids. Germline V gives CDR1 KGHSH, CDR2 LQKENI. CDR3 region: CASSPPPRGEKLFF. CDR3 coding DNA: TGTGCCAGCTCACCACCGCCCAGGGGTGAAAAACTGTTTTTT.

The rearrangement links TRBV5-8 to TRBJ1-4; possible D gene TRBD1, 5 bases. Looked up from germline, CDR1 is SGHTS and CDR2 is YDEGEE. This CDR3 contains 15 residues. The V gene lost 0 bases and the J gene lost 7 bases, with 13 bases spanning the gap. The chain's CDR3 is CASSLARVGIEKLFF. The CDR3 coding sequence is TGTGCCAGCAGCTTGGCCAGGGTAGGGATTGAAAAACTGTTTTTT.

The chain recombines TRBV28 with TRBJ1-2, with 7 positions matching TRBD1. The CDR3 runs to 14 residues. Trimming took 6 bases from V and 7 from J; bases not matched to a gene: 11. Germline V gene sequence: CDR1 MDHEN, CDR2 SYDVKM. Here the CDR3 DNA reads TGTGCCAGCAGCCCCGGACAGGTCGGCGGTGGCTACACCTTC. This sequence encodes CASSPGQVGGGYTF.

This clone appeared once. The J gene is TRBJ1-1, the V gene TRBV6-5, with D perhaps matching TRBD1 (6 bases). There are 13 residues in the CDR3. The germline V and J ends were trimmed by 2 bases and 3 bases, with 7 bases remaining between them. The V gene's germline CDR1 is MNHEY and CDR2 SVGAGI. In DNA form, the CDR3 reads TGTGCCAGCAGTTACCAGGGGCACACTGAAGCTTTCTTT. This sequence encodes CASSYQGHTEAFF.

The chain combines TRBV14 with TRBJ2-3; TRBD1 agrees at 8 bases. Germline V gives CDR1 SGHDN, CDR2 FVKESK. CDR3 length: 13 residues. V was pared by 4 bases and J by 4 bases, with 1 base of the junction left unmatched. The CDR3 DNA follows: TGTGCCAGCAGCCTACAGGGGGCAGATACGCAGTATTTT. Translated, it gives CASSLQGADTQYF.

This rearrangement joins TRBV25-1 to TRBJ2-1, with 12 positions matching TRBD2. The CDR3 extends over 15 amino acids. Germline assignment: CDR1 MGHDK and CDR2 SYGVNS. Trimming took 5 bases from V and 7 from J; bases not matched to a gene: 6. CDR3 in DNA: TGTGCCAGCAGTCAGACTAGCGGGAGAGTTAATGAGCAGTTCTTC. Its translation: CASSQTSGRVNEQFF.

The sample holds a few counts of this clone. The V and J genes are TRBV14 and TRBJ2-1, with 7 bases identical to TRBD2. CDR3 length equals 15 residues. CDR1 is SGHDN and CDR2 is FVKESK in the germline V gene. Germline trimming cut 5 bases from V and 5 bases from J; bases unmatched to any gene: 9. The CDR3 nucleotides read TGTGCCAGCAGCGGTGGCGCGGGAGCCGACAATGAGCAGTTCTTC. Protein sequence: CASSGGAGADNEQFF.

V usage is TRBV6-5 and J usage is TRBJ2-2; 11 nucleotides align to TRBD2. The V and J ends lost 4 bases and 7 bases, in that order; junction bases with no gene match: 5. The length of the CDR3 is 15 residues. Germline CDR1 reads MNHEY; CDR2 reads SVGAGI. CDR3 protein: CASSLAGGHLGELFF. DNA for the CDR3: TGTGCCAGCAGTTTAGCGGGAGGGCATCTCGGGGAGCTGTTTTTT.

The V and J genes are TRBV25-1 and TRBJ2-1; TRBD2 matches 10 bases. The CDR3 has 17 amino acids. Germline CDR1 reads MGHDK; CDR2 reads SYGVNS. Trimming removed 4 bases from V and 8 bases from J; junction bases left unmatched: 14. The CDR3 region is CASSGGLAGVWVHEQFF. DNA for the CDR3: TGTGCCAGCAGTGGTGGCCTAGCGGGAGTTTGGGTCCATGAGCAGTTCTTC.